This T cell receptor (beta chain) was found in a study of CD8+ T cells in alopecia areata. Study-level background: Patients given treatment had severity scored by the percentage of scalp area affected. Study outcomes and limitations: Alopecia totalis/universalis scalp especially showed more expanded CD8+ clones than normal scalp. Many expanded lesional clones remained in scalp and blood on tofacitinib. Mice showed TCR sharing more clearly than patients did, possibly owing to HLA.

The treatment was: oral pan-JAK inhibitor, 5-10 mg twice daily. Reverse transcribed after extraction, RNA yielded cDNA as the sequencing template. Clones were read by immunoSEQ multiplex PCR, and TCRdb kept only the in-frame ones, dropping some. The repertoire holds approximately 280,000 clones, with nearly 60% as singletons. This clone was found a few times. The antigen remains unidentified. This CDR3 has 14 amino acids. Looked up from germline, CDR1 is KGHSH and CDR2 is LQKENI. The ends were cut back, 6 bases at V and 0 bases at J, with 8 bases in the middle. This sequence joins TRBV18 and TRBJ2-2; D ambiguous. This sample comprised CD4+ T cells sorted from blood, obtained at week 24, from a patient treated with tofacitinib. This receptor was obtained from a human donor with alopecia areata. The CDR3 DNA sequence: TGTGCCAGCTCGCCCTACTCGAACACCGGGGAGCTGTTTTTT. Protein product: CASSPYSNTGELFF.